Listed here are 29 T cell receptor beta chains from one sample, sequenced in a study of blood T cell repertoires in COVID-19. Some clones are missing from TCRdb's copy, which holds only in-frame ones; the method was immunoSEQ multiplex PCR. The sample comprises about 190,000 clones, less than 80% of which are singletons, and approximately 13% rests with the top ten. The sequenced sample was peripheral blood. These receptors were collected from a woman aged 50 to 65 with acute or convalescent COVID-19.

The genes are TRBV7-8 and TRBJ2-1, with a tentative D call TRBD1 (5 bases). With 1 base removed from V and 6 bases from J, the gap between germline ends came to 7 bases. The V gene's germline CDR1 is SGHVS and CDR2 FQNEAQ. This CDR3 is 13 amino acids long. CDR3 region: CASSLEGVNEQFF. DNA of the CDR3: TGTGCCAGCAGCTTAGAAGGGGTCAATGAGCAGTTCTTC.

This sequence joins TRBV18 and TRBJ2-5; 14 nucleotides match TRBD2. Germline V CDR1 and CDR2: KGHSH, LQKENI. CDR3 length: 16 amino acids. V shed 3 bases and J 2 bases; nucleotides not matched to a gene: 2. The CDR3 DNA reads as TGTGCCAGCTCACCTGGACTAGCGGGGGGTCAAGAGACCCAGTACTTC. Translated, it gives CASSPGLAGGQETQYF.

This clone was counted a single time. The chain employs TRBV27 and TRBJ1-1; TRBD1 aligns across 9 bases. Germline trimming cut 5 bases from V and 4 bases from J; bases unmatched to any gene: 8. CDR1 MNHEY and CDR2 SMNVEV come from the germline V gene (reference sequence). There are 15 residues in the CDR3. CDR3 loop: CASSPGTGFGTEAFF. Here the CDR3 DNA reads TGTGCCAGCAGTCCAGGGACAGGGTTCGGCACTGAAGCTTTCTTT.

V is TRBV19 and J is TRBJ2-1, with 11 bases lining up with TRBD1. J gave up 6 bases and V 5 bases, and 12 bases lay outside the gene matches. In germline, CDR1 is LNHDA, CDR2 SQIVND (reference sequence). This CDR3 has 17 amino acids. CDR3 amino acids: CASSYRIGTGGGNEQFF. CDR3 nucleotide sequence: TGTGCCAGTAGTTACAGAATTGGGACAGGGGGGGGCAATGAGCAGTTCTTC.

This CDR3 reads CASCRDSSLNEQYF. The CDR3 region has the DNA TGTGCCAGCTGTCGGGACAGCTCACTTAACGAGCAGTACTTC. V usage is TRBV2 and J usage is TRBJ2-7; 7 bases line up with TRBD1. The CDR3 is made up of 14 amino acids. CDR1 is SNHLY and CDR2 is FYNNEI in the germline V gene. V shed 8 bases, J shed 5 bases, and the junction held 12 bases outside the gene matches.

This clone was recorded a few times. V is TRBV29-1 and J is TRBJ2-1, with D unresolved. CDR3 length: 14 residues. CDR1 is SQVTM and CDR2 is ANQGSEA in the germline V gene. V was shortened by 6 bases and J by 0 bases, with 12 bases between the two germline ends. The CDR3 reads CSVDPSFSYNEQFF. Written as DNA, the CDR3 is TGCAGCGTCGATCCTAGTTTCTCCTACAATGAGCAGTTCTTC.

This chain connects TRBV5-4 to TRBJ2-7; 7 bases are shared with TRBD1. The CDR3 spans 13 residues. Germline V gene data show CDR1 as SGHNT and CDR2 as YYREEE (reference sequence). With 5 bases clipped from V and 4 bases from J, the junction kept 6 bases outside the gene matches. The CDR3 here is CASSPGQLYEQYF. The CDR3 DNA is TGTGCCAGCAGTCCGGGACAGTTATACGAGCAGTACTTC.

A word on this clone: Other DNA sequences in the same sample also yield this CDR3. This chain links TRBV9 with TRBJ1-5, with 8 bases lining up with TRBD1. CDR1 and CDR2 from the germline V gene are SGDLS and YYNGEE. This CDR3 has 14 residues. Unmatched junction bases numbered 3, after V lost 3 bases and J lost 4 bases. The CDR3 region has the DNA TGTGCCAGCAGCGCGACAGGGGATAATCAGCCCCAGCATTTT. It specifies CASSATGDNQPQHF.

The chain is built from TRBV19 and TRBJ2-7, with 9 bases fitting TRBD1. In germline, CDR1 is LNHDA, CDR2 SQIVND (reference sequence). The V segment lost 4 bases and the J segment 3 bases; nucleotides outside the gene matches: 4. CDR3 length: 14 residues. DNA for the CDR3: TGTGCCAGTAGTACGACAGGGGGACACTACGAGCAGTACTTC. Translating gives CASSTTGGHYEQYF.

V gene TRBV18 combines with J gene TRBJ2-5; weak D call: TRBD1 (5 bases). This CDR3 region has 14 residues. V gave up 0 bases and J gave up 4 bases, with 9 bases separating them. Germline CDR1 KGHSH, CDR2 LQKENI. Written as DNA, the CDR3 is TGTGCCAGCTCACCACCCACCAGGGCAGAGACCCAGTACTTC. Protein product: CASSPPTRAETQYF.

A remark on this clone: Relative to the germline gene, one junction end is altered; a read error may explain this. The chain combines TRBV7-7 with TRBJ2-6; 10 nucleotides agree with TRBD1. This CDR3 has 18 residues. Germline V gene lookup returns CDR1 SSHAT and CDR2 FNYEAQ (reference sequence). In DNA form, the CDR3 reads TGTGCTAGCAGCCCCGGACAGGGGGTGAGTCCTGGGGCCAACGTCCTGACTTTC. Encoded protein: CASSPGQGVSPGANVLTF.

The chain carries TRBV9 and TRBJ2-3; 11 bases match TRBD2. The CDR3 extends over 16 amino acids. The ends lost 3 bases at V and 0 bases at J; junction bases unmatched: 3. Per germline, CDR1 SGDLS and CDR2 YYNGEE. The chain's CDR3 is CASSERLAGSTDTQYF. In nucleotides, the CDR3 is TGTGCCAGCAGCGAGAGACTAGCGGGGAGCACAGATACGCAGTATTTT. The whole variable domain, remainder taken from reference TRBV9 and TRBJ2-3, is DSGVTQTPKHLITATGQRVTLRCSPRSGDLSVYWYQQSLDQGLQFLIQYYNGEERAKGNILERFSAQQFPDLHSELNLSSLELGDSALYFCASSERLAGSTDTQYFGPGTRLTVL.

This chain joins TRBV6-5 and TRBJ2-1; 10 positions agree with TRBD1. There are 13 residues in the CDR3. The V gene end was trimmed by 5 bases and the J gene end by 15 bases; junction bases not matched to a gene: 10. Germline lookup yields CDR1 MNHEY and CDR2 SVGAGI. CDR3 amino acids: CASSTTDRGLRFF. DNA of the CDR3: TGTGCCAGCAGTACGACGGACAGGGGGTTACGGTTCTTC.

V and J are TRBV6-5 and TRBJ1-3; 7 bases are shared with TRBD1. Germline CDR1 and CDR2: MNHEY and SVGAGI. J lost 4 bases, V lost 5 bases, and 8 bases had no gene match. CDR3 size: 15 residues. The CDR3 coding sequence is TGTGCCAGCAGTACCGAACGGACAGGCGGAAACACCATATATTTT. Translation: CASSTERTGGNTIYF.

The chain joins TRBV27 to TRBJ1-2, with 10 bases that match TRBD1. This CDR3 has 15 residues. The germline CDR1 and CDR2 sequences are MNHEY and SMNVEV (reference sequence). V shed 8 bases and J 8 bases; nucleotides not matched to a gene: 14. CDR3 loop: CASGDRGSLNRGYTF. CDR3 nucleotides: TGTGCCAGCGGGGACAGGGGAAGTCTAAATCGGGGCTACACCTTC.

The chain recombines TRBV10-1 with TRBJ2-3; D remains ambiguous. In germline, CDR1 is WNHNN, CDR2 SYGVQD (reference sequence). This CDR3 region has 12 residues. V was clipped by 0 bases and J by 4 bases, with 2 bases between them. The DNA for the CDR3 is TGCGCCAGCAGTGAGTCCGCAGATACGCAGTATTTT. It yields the protein CASSESADTQYF.

The rearrangement uses TRBV2 and TRBJ1-2; D is undetermined. CDR3 size: 12 residues. Trimming took 8 bases from V and 5 from J, leaving 12 bases between them. CDR1 SNHLY and CDR2 FYNNEI come from the germline V gene. The CDR3 here is CASLRGRYGYTF. CDR3 bases: TGTGCCAGCTTGAGAGGTCGGTATGGCTACACCTTC. Filled out from reference TRBV2 and TRBJ1-2, the complete variable domain reads EPEVTQTPSHQVTQMGQEVILRCVPISNHLYFYWYRQILGQKVEFLVSFYNNEISEKSEIFDDQFSVERPDGSNFTLKIRSTKLEDSAMYFCASLRGRYGYTFGSGTRLTVV.

The V call is TRBV18, the J call TRBJ2-1; D not resolved. V was cut by 4 bases and J by 5 bases, with 9 bases left in between. The V gene's germline CDR1 is KGHSH and CDR2 LQKENI. This CDR3 is built from 13 residues. CDR3 region: CASSLSLHNEQFF. As DNA, the CDR3 is TGTGCCAGCTCACTGTCCCTCCACAATGAGCAGTTCTTC.

This clone has a single count. CDR3 residues: CASSLAREQYF. The CDR3 DNA sequence: TGTGCCAGCAGCTTAGCGCGAGAGCAGTACTTC. The rearrangement joins TRBV7-2 to TRBJ2-7; D is undetermined. V was clipped by 0 bases and J by 7 bases, with 4 bases between them. The length of the CDR3 is 11 residues. Per the germline V gene, CDR1 is SGHTA and CDR2 is FQGNSA.

V and J are TRBV28 and TRBJ2-5; 7 bases line up with TRBD1. The germline V gene encodes CDR1 MDHEN and CDR2 SYDVKM. This CDR3 has 14 amino acids. J lost 5 bases, V lost 2 bases, and 5 bases had no gene match. The CDR3 is CASSLEGAGETQYF. Written as DNA, the CDR3 is TGTGCCAGCAGTTTAGAGGGGGCGGGTGAGACCCAGTACTTC. Full variable domain (missing parts from reference TRBV28 and TRBJ2-5): DVKVTQSSRYLVKRTGEKVFLECVQDMDHENMFWYRQDPGLGLRLIYFSYDVKMKEKGDIPEGYSVSREKKERFSLILESASTNQTSMYLCASSLEGAGETQYFGPGTRLLVL.

The chain employs TRBV27 and TRBJ2-5; TRBD2 matches 7 bases. The CDR3 is made up of 15 amino acids. V dropped 7 bases and J dropped 1; count of bases not matched to a gene: 9. The germline gives CDR1 MNHEY, CDR2 SMNVEV (reference sequence). Written as DNA, the CDR3 is TGTGCCAGCAAGCCCCTTTCTAGCGGCCAAGAGACCCAGTACTTC. It codes for CASKPLSSGQETQYF.

CDR3 bases: TGTGCCAGTAGTACCCCCGGGACAGGGACCGGGGAGCTGTTTTTT. This translates into CASSTPGTGTGELFF. This chain joins TRBV19 and TRBJ2-2, with TRBD1 matching over 9 bases. Germline assignment: CDR1 LNHDA and CDR2 SQIVND (reference sequence). This CDR3 contains 15 residues. Germline trimming cut 4 bases from V and 5 bases from J; bases unmatched to any gene: 5. Full variable domain (rest looked up from reference TRBV19 and TRBJ2-2): DGGITQSPKYLFRKEGQNVTLSCEQNLNHDAMYWYRQDPGQGLRLIYYSQIVNDFQKGDIAEGYSVSREKKESFPLTVTSAQKNPTAFYLCASSTPGTGTGELFFGEGSRLTVL.

The rearrangement uses TRBV7-2 and TRBJ2-1; a weak D match, TRBD2 (5 bases). Germline V CDR1 and CDR2: SGHTA, FQGNSA. Trimming pared 3 bases from V and 0 bases from J, leaving 9 bases between. CDR3 length equals 15 residues. The CDR3 spells CASSFDRGSYNEQFF. Written as DNA, the CDR3 is TGTGCCAGCAGCTTCGACCGGGGCTCCTACAATGAGCAGTTCTTC. Together with reference TRBV7-2 and TRBJ2-1, the CDR3 gives the full variable domain: GAGVSQSPSNKVTEKGKDVELRCDPISGHTALYWYRQSLGQGLEFLIYFQGNSAPDKSGLPSDRFSAERTGGSVSTLTIQRTQQEDSAVYLCASSFDRGSYNEQFFGPGTRLTVL.

The V and J genes are TRBV5-1 and TRBJ1-1; weak D call: TRBD1 (5 bases). V lost 1 base and J 11 bases, leaving 12 bases between the germline ends. CDR1 is SGHRS, CDR2 YFSETQ, per germline. The CDR3 runs 12 residues. CDR3 residues: CASSLQGVEAFF. The CDR3 DNA is TGCGCCAGCAGCTTGCAAGGGGTTGAGGCTTTCTTT.

The rearrangement uses TRBV3-1 (or the pseudogene TRBV3-2) and TRBJ1-5; a possible D gene is TRBD1 (5 bases). The germline V gene encodes CDR1 LGHDT and CDR2 YNNKEL (reference sequence). V lost 4 bases to trimming and J lost 6 bases, with 13 bases between them. The length of the CDR3 is 14 residues. For the CDR3, the DNA is TGTGCCAGCAGCCTCATGGGGGGGGGTCAGCCCCAGCATTTT. Translation gives CASSLMGGGQPQHF.

The chain is built from TRBV28 and TRBJ1-5; 8 bases are a match to TRBD1. The ends lost 6 bases at V and 2 bases at J; junction bases unmatched: 9. Germline CDR1 and CDR2: MDHEN and SYDVKM. This CDR3 is built from 16 residues. This CDR3 is CASRRGAGGGNQPQHF. CDR3 sequence (DNA): TGTGCCAGCAGAAGGGGGGCAGGGGGCGGCAATCAGCCCCAGCATTTT. Based on the CDR3 plus reference TRBV28 and TRBJ1-5, the full variable domain is DVKVTQSSRYLVKRTGEKVFLECVQDMDHENMFWYRQDPGLGLRLIYFSYDVKMKEKGDIPEGYSVSREKKERFSLILESASTNQTSMYLCASRRGAGGGNQPQHFGDGTRLSIL.

The chain employs TRBV11-2 and TRBJ1-1; the match to TRBD1 covers 10 bases. The germline CDR1 and CDR2 sequences are SGHAT and FQNNGV. The ends lost 5 bases at V and 2 bases at J; junction bases unmatched: 5. This CDR3 is 15 amino acids long. CDR3 coding DNA: TGTGCCAGCAGCGACTGGGACAGGGGAAACACTGAAGCTTTCTTT. Amino acid sequence: CASSDWDRGNTEAFF. Full variable domain (remainder filled in from reference TRBV11-2 and TRBJ1-1): EAGVAQSPRYKIIEKRQSVAFWCNPISGHATLYWYQQILGQGPKLLIQFQNNGVVDDSQLPKDRFSAERLKGVDSTLKIQPAKLEDSAVYLCASSDWDRGNTEAFFGQGTRLTVV.

The rearrangement links TRBV28 to TRBJ2-3, with 10 bases matching TRBD2. The CDR3 is 18 residues long. The V segment lost 5 bases and the J segment 1 base; nucleotides outside the gene matches: 12. Germline V CDR1 and CDR2: MDHEN, SYDVKM. CDR3 amino acids: CASSPRASGSPRTDTQYF. The CDR3 DNA is TGTGCCAGCAGTCCCCGGGCTAGCGGGAGCCCACGCACAGATACGCAGTATTTT.

This chain links TRBV19 with TRBJ2-2; TRBD2 agrees at 7 bases. Germline assignment: CDR1 LNHDA and CDR2 SQIVND (reference sequence). The V segment lost 7 bases and the J segment 5 bases; nucleotides outside the gene matches: 7. The CDR3 is 14 amino acids. CDR3 sequence: CASTSGTTTGELFF. The CDR3 coding sequence is TGTGCCAGTACCTCCGGGACTACTACCGGGGAGCTGTTTTTT.